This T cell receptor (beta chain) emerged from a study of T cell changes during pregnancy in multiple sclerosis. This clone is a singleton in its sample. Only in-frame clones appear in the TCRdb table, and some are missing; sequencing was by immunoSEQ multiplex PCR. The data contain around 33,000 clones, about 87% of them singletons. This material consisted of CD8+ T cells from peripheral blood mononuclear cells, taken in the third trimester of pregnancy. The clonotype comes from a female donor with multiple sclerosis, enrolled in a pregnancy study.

This chain's CDR3 is CASSSSGASNQPQHF. DNA for the CDR3: TGTGCCAGCAGCTCCTCAGGGGCGAGCAATCAGCCCCAGCATTTT. The chain employs TRBV7-9 and TRBJ1-5; D might be TRBD1 (6 bases). The CDR3 has 15 amino acids. Germline CDR1 reads SEHNR; CDR2 reads FQNEAQ (reference sequence). V lost 4 bases to trimming and J lost 1 base, with 11 bases between them.